These 3 T cell receptor beta chains were sequenced from one sample in a study of CD8 T cells in ankylosing spondylitis. TCRdb processed the 5' RACE reads anew with MiXCR; each CDR3 protein has one entry. The sample includes 300,000 to 400,000 distinct CDR3 sequences, around a tenth of them seen just once. The specimen sequenced was blood, either unsorted or a sorted T cell fraction (not recorded which). These receptor sequences come from a female donor with ankylosing spondylitis or in good health (not recorded which).

This clonotype was found many times. The rearrangement joins TRBV7-2 to TRBJ1-6; D is unclear. Trimming pared 5 bases from V and 14 bases from J, leaving 13 bases between. The CDR3 length is 12 residues. CDR1 and CDR2 from the germline V gene are SGHTA and FQGNSA. The CDR3 here is CASSISVRSLHF. In nucleotides, the CDR3 is TGTGCCAGCAGCATATCGGTCCGATCCCTCCACTTT.

The V and J genes are TRBV3-1 and TRBJ2-7, with 8 bases that match TRBD2. The ends lost 7 bases at V and 2 bases at J; junction bases unmatched: 13. The CDR3 covers 16 residues. The germline V gene encodes CDR1 LGHDT and CDR2 YNNKEL (reference sequence). CDR3 in amino acids: CASKDTGGLETYEQYF. The CDR3 DNA reads as TGTGCCAGCAAAGATACCGGGGGACTAGAAACCTACGAGCAGTACTTC.

As for this clonotype: A much larger clone lies a single base off, so this may be a read error. This chain joins TRBV20-1 and TRBJ1-2; D call uncertain. Trimming stripped 1 base from V and 7 bases from J, with 13 bases between. The CDR3 sequence is 13 residues long. Looked up from germline, CDR1 is DFQATT and CDR2 is SNEGSKA (reference sequence). The DNA for the CDR3 is TGCAGTGCTAGAGTCGAGGGTTGGGCTGGCTACACCTTC. As protein: CSARVEGWAGYTF.